Below, 32 T cell receptor beta chains from the same sample are listed, as sequenced in a study of CD8 T cells in ankylosing spondylitis. Study-wide findings and caveats: One TCR beta motif, made up of several highly homologous variants, appeared characteristic of ankylosing spondylitis blood.

These receptors' antigens are unknown. TCRdb analysed the 5' RACE reads with MiXCR anew, one entry per CDR3 protein. In the table there are about 700,000 distinct CDR3 sequences, 15% to 20% of which are singletons. Sequenced input: blood, either unsorted or a sorted T cell fraction (not recorded which). These receptors all stem from a male donor with ankylosing spondylitis.

At least ten counts were recorded for this clonotype. V and J are TRBV25-1 and TRBJ1-2; a weak D match, TRBD1 (6 bases). The V gene lost 2 bases and the J gene lost 2 bases, with 12 bases spanning the gap. The CDR3 totals 15 residues. Per the germline V gene, CDR1 is MGHDK and CDR2 is SYGVNS. CDR3 sequence: CASSEARGYNYGYTF. The CDR3 DNA is TGTGCCAGCAGTGAAGCTAGGGGGTACAACTATGGCTACACCTTC.

This clonotype was detected a few times. V is TRBV12-3 or TRBV12-4 and J is TRBJ1-1, with 11 bases that match TRBD1. V dropped 6 bases and J dropped 8; count of bases not matched to a gene: 5. CDR3 length: 13 amino acids. This CDR3 reads CASRPGQGEEAFF. In nucleotides, the CDR3 is TGTGCCAGCAGACCGGGACAGGGGGAAGAAGCTTTCTTT.

The chain employs TRBV9 and TRBJ2-1; 8 bases agree with TRBD1. The CDR3 contains 18 residues. The junction had 9 bases not matched to a gene; V was cut back by 0 bases and J by 1 base. Germline CDR1 SGDLS, CDR2 YYNGEE. CDR3 bases: TGTGCCAGCAGCGTAGTTGGGGGGCAGGGGGCATCCTACAATGAGCAGTTCTTC. This translates into CASSVVGGQGASYNEQFF.

This clonotype was counted a few times. The chain couples TRBV12-3 or TRBV12-4 to TRBJ1-1, with D maybe TRBD1 (5 bases). V lost 5 bases, J lost 10 bases, and 14 bases lay in between. The CDR3 contains 12 residues. The CDR3 loop reads CASSLRTGPAFF. The CDR3, as DNA: TGTGCCAGCAGTCTTAGGACGGGGCCAGCTTTCTTT.

This clonotype was detected a few times. The CDR3 DNA is TGTGCCAGCAGCAAAGGGGGGGACAGGCACTTGCAGCCCCAGCATTTT. It specifies CASSKGGDRHLQPQHF. This chain links TRBV21-1 with TRBJ1-5; the DNA was not used to check the table's D call, TRBD1. TRBV21-1 is a pseudogene segment. The CDR3 runs 16 residues.

This clonotype was seen repeatedly, ten times or more. The genes are TRBV28 and TRBJ2-7; the D gene is possibly TRBD1 (7 bases). The V end was cut by 1 base, the J end by 2 bases, with 12 bases between. Germline V gene data show CDR1 as MDHEN and CDR2 as SYDVKM. The CDR3 sequence is 15 residues long. In DNA, the CDR3 is TGTGCCAGCAGTTTATCAGGGGGGATAGCCTACGAGCAGTACTTC. Translated, it gives CASSLSGGIAYEQYF.

In its sample, this clonotype was seen a few times. The chain is built from TRBV6-1 and TRBJ1-1; tentatively, D is TRBD1 (5 bases). Germline CDR1 reads MNHNS; CDR2 reads SASEGT. This CDR3 contains 14 residues. Trimming left V 10 bases short and J 1 base short, with 16 bases between. CDR3 sequence reads: CATIRGGQNTEAFF. The CDR3 nucleotides read TGTGCCACAATACGGGGCGGGCAGAACACTGAAGCTTTCTTT.

The chain joins TRBV7-3 to TRBJ2-2; D is possibly TRBD1 or TRBD2 (6 bases each). The CDR3 contains 19 residues. Germline V gene data show CDR1 as SGHTA and CDR2 as FQGTGA. With 5 bases removed from V and 2 bases from J, the gap between germline ends came to 24 bases. The CDR3 spells CASSGGLLDRTENTGELFF. CDR3 DNA: TGTGCCAGCAGCGGAGGACTATTGGACAGAACAGAAAACACCGGGGAGCTGTTTTTT. The full variable domain, completed using reference TRBV7-3 and TRBJ2-2, is GAGVSQTPSNKVTEKGKYVELRCDPISGHTALYWYRQSLGQGPEFLIYFQGTGAADDSGLPNDRFFAVRPEGSVSTLKIQRTERGDSAVYLCASSGGLLDRTENTGELFFGEGSRLTVL.

The chain links TRBV4-1 to TRBJ2-7; D might be TRBD2 (6 bases). V was trimmed by 0 bases and J by 1 base, leaving 10 bases between them. Germline CDR1 and CDR2: MGHRA and YSYEKL. The CDR3 runs to 15 residues. In nucleotides, the CDR3 is TGCGCCAGCAGCCAAGATCGGGAGCGGTCCTACGAGCAGTACTTC. The encoded protein is CASSQDRERSYEQYF.

This chain joins TRBV5-5 and TRBJ2-1, with 9 nucleotides matching TRBD2. The CDR3 is 15 amino acids. Germline assignment: CDR1 SGHKS and CDR2 YYEKEE (reference sequence). Trimming took 2 bases from V and 2 from J; bases not matched to a gene: 2. CDR3: CASSFGLATYNEQFF. In nucleotides, the CDR3 is TGTGCCAGCAGCTTTGGACTAGCGACCTACAATGAGCAGTTCTTC.

The J gene is TRBJ2-7, the V gene TRBV28; 8 nucleotides agree with TRBD2. CDR1 is MDHEN, CDR2 SYDVKM, per germline. Trimming cost V 7 bases and J 6 bases; bases outside gene matches: 14. The CDR3 has 15 amino acids. The CDR3 sequence: CASITASSGGAEQYF. The CDR3 nucleotides read TGTGCCAGCATAACCGCAAGTTCGGGGGGGGCCGAGCAGTACTTC. Combining the CDR3 with reference TRBV28 and TRBJ2-7 gives the whole variable domain DVKVTQSSRYLVKRTGEKVFLECVQDMDHENMFWYRQDPGLGLRLIYFSYDVKMKEKGDIPEGYSVSREKKERFSLILESASTNQTSMYLCASITASSGGAEQYFGPGTRLTVT.

In this sample, this clonotype turned up a few times. The chain links TRBV20-1 to TRBJ1-2; TRBD1 might be the D (6 bases). The V and J ends lost 2 bases and 2 bases respectively, with 12 bases between them. The germline CDR1 and CDR2 sequences are DFQATT and SNEGSKA (reference sequence). This CDR3 is built from 14 residues. CDR3 coding DNA: TGCAGTGCTAGATATGCAGGACAGAACTATGGCTACACCTTC. Amino acid sequence: CSARYAGQNYGYTF.

This clonotype was counted a few times. This chain connects TRBV7-2 to TRBJ1-2, with 11 bases aligning to TRBD1. V was clipped by 5 bases and J by 4 bases; unmatched bases: 6. CDR1 is SGHTA, CDR2 FQGNSA, per germline. This CDR3 region has 15 residues. Here the CDR3 DNA reads TGTGCCAGCAGCCGCGACGGGACAGGGGGCTATGGCTACACCTTC. Translated: CASSRDGTGGYGYTF. Full variable domain (remainder filled in from reference TRBV7-2 and TRBJ1-2): GAGVSQSPSNKVTEKGKDVELRCDPISGHTALYWYRQSLGQGLEFLIYFQGNSAPDKSGLPSDRFSAERTGGSVSTLTIQRTQQEDSAVYLCASSRDGTGGYGYTFGSGTRLTVV.

This chain uses TRBV24-1 with TRBJ2-5; 8 bases align to TRBD1. This CDR3 is built from 15 residues. V lost 3 bases and J lost 5; bases outside the gene matches: 7. Germline V gene sequence: CDR1 KGHDR, CDR2 SFDVKD. The chain's CDR3 is CATSDPATGDETQYF. The DNA of the CDR3 is TGTGCCACCAGTGATCCCGCGACAGGGGATGAGACCCAGTACTTC.

This clonotype was detected a few times. The chain uses TRBV24-1 and TRBJ2-1; 7 positions match TRBD2. Germline loops: CDR1 KGHDR, CDR2 SFDVKD. The CDR3 extends over 14 amino acids. Trimming at V came to 9 bases and at J to 4 bases, leaving 8 bases not matched to a gene. CDR3 loop: CATASSGQYNEQFF. CDR3 in DNA: TGTGCCACCGCTTCTAGCGGCCAATACAATGAGCAGTTCTTC.

The chain uses TRBV15 and TRBJ1-4, with D unclear. This CDR3 spans 16 amino acids. Deletions cut 3 bases from V and 8 bases from J, with 19 bases between. Germline CDR1 reads LNHNV; CDR2 reads YYDKDF (reference sequence). The CDR3 bases are TGTGCCACCAGCAGCCGTGGTCGTGGGGATCGGGAAAAACTGTTTTTT. The encoded protein is CATSSRGRGDREKLFF. The variable domain in full, completed from reference TRBV15 and TRBJ1-4, reads DAMVIQNPRYQVTQFGKPVTLSCSQTLNHNVMYWYQQKSSQAPKLLFHYYDKDFNNEADTPDNFQSRRPNTSFCFLDIRSPGLGDTAMYLCATSSRGRGDREKLFFGSGTQLSVL.

The chain recombines TRBV12-3 or TRBV12-4 with TRBJ2-1; D not certain. V was shortened by 3 bases and J by 9 bases, with 15 bases between the two germline ends. The CDR3 consists of 14 residues. The CDR3 bases are TGTGCCAGCAGTTTTAATGTGGCAGACGGTGAGCAGTTCTTC. Its protein is CASSFNVADGEQFF.

The V and J genes are TRBV20-1 and TRBJ2-3; D gene uncertain. The CDR3 contains 15 residues. The V and J ends lost 3 bases and 5 bases respectively, with 18 bases between them. Per the germline V gene, CDR1 is DFQATT and CDR2 is SNEGSKA (reference sequence). CDR3 residues: CSASRSELKGDTQYF. The DNA for the CDR3 is TGCAGTGCTAGTCGAAGTGAGTTGAAGGGAGATACGCAGTATTTT.

This clonotype has ten or more counts. This rearrangement joins TRBV11-1 to TRBJ2-2; 10 nucleotides line up with TRBD1. V lost 5 bases and J lost 3; bases outside the gene matches: 15. The germline CDR1 and CDR2 sequences are SGHAT and FQDESV (reference sequence). The CDR3 length is 19 residues. CDR3 protein: CASSATDRGLIGYTGELFF. In DNA form, the CDR3 reads TGTGCCAGCAGCGCAACAGACAGGGGGCTGATCGGATACACCGGGGAGCTGTTTTTT.

The CDR3 sequence is CASKVTSGATDTQYF. The CDR3 DNA reads TGTGCCAGCAAGGTTACTAGCGGAGCCACAGATACGCAGTATTTT. The J gene is TRBJ2-3, the V gene TRBV27, with 8 bases that match TRBD2. The trim removed 7 bases at V and 2 bases at J, leaving 8 bases unmatched. CDR1 is MNHEY and CDR2 is SMNVEV in the germline V gene (reference sequence). The CDR3 length is 15 residues.

This clonotype was detected only once. The CDR3 reads CASSWTFGNTIYF. In DNA form, the CDR3 reads TGCGCCAGCAGCTGGACATTTGGAAACACCATATATTTT. The J gene is TRBJ1-3, the V gene TRBV5-1, with D perhaps matching TRBD1 (5 bases). The CDR3 has 13 amino acids. Trimming took 3 bases from V and 3 from J, leaving 7 bases between them. Looked up from germline, CDR1 is SGHRS and CDR2 is YFSETQ.

A remark on this clonotype: An end of the junction does not agree with germline; a read error may underlie this. The J gene is TRBJ1-1, the V gene TRBV3-1; 7 nucleotides agree with TRBD1. The germline CDR1 and CDR2 sequences are LGHDT and YNNKEL (reference sequence). This CDR3 spans 15 amino acids. For the CDR3, the DNA is TGTGCCACCAGCAAGACAGGGCAGGGAATCACTGAAGCTTTCTTT. It codes for CATSKTGQGITEAFF.

This clonotype was observed a few times. The chain combines TRBV4-3 with TRBJ2-2; possibly TRBD2 for D (6 bases). V dropped 0 bases and J dropped 4 bases, with 9 bases sitting between them. This CDR3 contains 15 residues. Germline CDR1 and CDR2: LGHNA and YSLEER. CDR3 DNA sequence: TGCGCCAGCAGCCAAGATGGAGGGCCCACCGGGGAGCTGTTTTTT. It is translated as CASSQDGGPTGELFF.

This clonotype was counted a few times. The V gene is TRBV7-2, the J gene TRBJ1-4, with D possibly being TRBD1 (5 bases). V was pared by 6 bases and J by 7 bases, with 15 bases between. Germline CDR1 reads SGHTA; CDR2 reads FQGNSA. CDR3 length equals 14 residues. Here the CDR3 reads CASRKGDRSEKLFF. CDR3 bases: TGTGCCAGCAGAAAAGGGGATCGGAGTGAAAAACTGTTTTTT.

This clonotype was detected many times. This sequence joins TRBV6-5 and TRBJ2-3, with D unclear. The V gene lost 4 bases and the J gene lost 4 bases, with 9 bases spanning the gap. Germline CDR1 reads MNHEY; CDR2 reads SVGAGI. The CDR3 is 13 amino acids. CDR3 coding DNA: TGTGCCAGCAGTTGGGCAAATGCAGATACGCAGTATTTT. This encodes CASSWANADTQYF.

The V call is TRBV4-2, the J call TRBJ2-1, with D perhaps matching TRBD1 or TRBD2 (6 bases each). CDR1 is LGHNA and CDR2 is YNFKEQ in the germline V gene. Deletions cut 0 bases from V and 10 bases from J, with 22 bases between. This CDR3 region has 17 residues. The CDR3: CASSQDPDGGLVKEQFF. The DNA of the CDR3 is TGTGCCAGCAGCCAAGATCCTGACGGGGGCCTTGTTAAGGAGCAGTTCTTC.

The chain links TRBV28 to TRBJ1-5, with TRBD1 matching 7 bases. The CDR3 loop spans 15 amino acids. Germline lookup yields CDR1 MDHEN and CDR2 SYDVKM. V shed 2 bases and J 3 bases; nucleotides not matched to a gene: 4. The CDR3 DNA sequence: TGTGCCAGCAGTTTAGTTGACAGGGCCAATCAGCCCCAGCATTTT. Protein sequence: CASSLVDRANQPQHF.

The chain recombines TRBV30 with TRBJ1-5; D unclear. The germline V and J ends were trimmed by 2 bases and 5 bases, with 16 bases remaining between them. From germline, CDR1 is GTSNPN and CDR2 SVGIG (reference sequence). This CDR3 has 15 amino acids. CDR3 DNA: TGTGCCTGGAGTCATAGAGTACGGGCGGATCAGCCCCAGCATTTT. Translated: CAWSHRVRADQPQHF.

The V call is TRBV12-3 or TRBV12-4, the J call TRBJ2-7; D gene ambiguous. Deletions cut 2 bases from V and 2 bases from J, with 10 bases between. This CDR3 is 14 amino acids long. The CDR3 DNA is TGTGCCAGCAGTTTAAATGTGGGCACCTACGAGCAGTACTTC. Amino acids: CASSLNVGTYEQYF.

This clonotype was seen a few times. This sequence joins TRBV20-1 and TRBJ2-3; the match to TRBD2 covers 10 bases. V gave up 6 bases and J gave up 4 bases; unmatched junction bases: 16. CDR1 is DFQATT, CDR2 SNEGSKA, per germline (reference sequence). CDR3 size: 17 residues. CDR3 in amino acids: CSANGLAGDSGADTQYF. Written as DNA, the CDR3 is TGCAGTGCAAACGGGCTAGCGGGAGACAGCGGCGCAGATACGCAGTATTTT.

This clonotype was seen a few times. The genes are TRBV6-1 and TRBJ2-5, with TRBD2 identical over 7 bases. The germline V gene has CDR1 MNHNS and CDR2 SASEGT. There are 13 residues in the CDR3. With 3 bases clipped from V and 4 bases from J, the junction kept 2 bases outside the gene matches. CDR3 coding DNA: TGTGCCAGCAGTGAGTCTAGCGGAGAGACCCAGTACTTC. Residues: CASSESSGETQYF.

This clonotype was found a few times. The rearrangement uses TRBV28 and TRBJ2-7; D gene ambiguous. Germline assignment: CDR1 MDHEN and CDR2 SYDVKM. CDR3 length equals 9 residues. V gave up 11 bases and J gave up 7 bases, with 9 bases separating them. CDR3 amino acids: CAWGGEQYF. Written as DNA, the CDR3 is TGTGCCTGGGGTGGGGAGCAGTACTTC.